The source of this TCR beta chain is a study of T cell responses to AZD1222 COVID-19 vaccine. Study observations and caveats: Spike was spanned by vaccine-associated CD4 TCRs, which were dominant at 160-218 and 743-854.

Comments on this clone: The antigen remains undetermined. Other DNA sequences within the sample encode an identical CDR3.

Sequencing was performed with immunoSEQ multiplex PCR; in TCRdb, only in-frame clones are kept and a portion is missing. The sample has 160,000 or so clones, 92% seen once. The CDR3 covers 15 residues. With 3 bases clipped from V and 0 bases from J, the junction kept 2 bases outside the gene matches. Germline CDR1 and CDR2: KGHSH and LQKENI. The rearrangement joins TRBV18 to TRBJ1-2; TRBD1 aligns across 9 bases. The sequence derives from an adult who received the AZD1222 COVID-19 vaccine. The sequencing here drew on peripheral blood, taken 28 days after the second AZD1222 dose. In DNA form, the CDR3 reads TGTGCCAGCTCACCCGGGGACAGGGCTAACTATGGCTACACCTTC. Translation gives CASSPGDRANYGYTF.